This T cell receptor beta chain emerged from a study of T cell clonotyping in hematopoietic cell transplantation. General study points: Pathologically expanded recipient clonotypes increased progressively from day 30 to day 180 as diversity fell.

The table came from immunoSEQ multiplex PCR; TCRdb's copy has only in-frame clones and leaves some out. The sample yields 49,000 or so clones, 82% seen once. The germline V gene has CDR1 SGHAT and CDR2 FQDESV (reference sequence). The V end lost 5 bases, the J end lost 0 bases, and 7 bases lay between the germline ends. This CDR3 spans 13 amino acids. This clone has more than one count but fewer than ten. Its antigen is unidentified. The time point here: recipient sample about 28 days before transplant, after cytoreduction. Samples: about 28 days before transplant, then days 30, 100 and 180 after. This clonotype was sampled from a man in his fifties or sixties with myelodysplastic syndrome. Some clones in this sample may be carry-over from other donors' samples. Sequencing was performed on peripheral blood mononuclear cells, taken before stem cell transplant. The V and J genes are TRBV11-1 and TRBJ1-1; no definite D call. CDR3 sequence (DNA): TGTGCCAGCAGCATAACAGTGAACACTGAAGCTTTCTTT. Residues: CASSITVNTEAFF.